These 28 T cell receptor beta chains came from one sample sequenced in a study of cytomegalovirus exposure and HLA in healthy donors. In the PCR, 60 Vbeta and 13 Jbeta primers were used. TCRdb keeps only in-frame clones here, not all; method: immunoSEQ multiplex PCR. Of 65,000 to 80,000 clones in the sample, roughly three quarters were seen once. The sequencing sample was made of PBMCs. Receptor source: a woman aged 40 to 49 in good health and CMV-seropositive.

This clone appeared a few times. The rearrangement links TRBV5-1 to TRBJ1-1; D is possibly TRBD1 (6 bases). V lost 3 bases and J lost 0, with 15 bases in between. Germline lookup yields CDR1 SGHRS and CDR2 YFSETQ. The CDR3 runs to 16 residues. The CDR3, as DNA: TGCGCCAGCAGCTACGGACACAGGGACGTGAACACTGAAGCTTTCTTT. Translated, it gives CASSYGHRDVNTEAFF.

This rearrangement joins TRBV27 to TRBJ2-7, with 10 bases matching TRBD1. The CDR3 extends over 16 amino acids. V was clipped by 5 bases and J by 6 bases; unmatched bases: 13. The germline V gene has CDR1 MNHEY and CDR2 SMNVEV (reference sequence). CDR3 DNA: TGTGCCAGCAGTCTGCTAGGGACAGGGGAAGAGGGCGAGCAGTACTTC. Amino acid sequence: CASSLLGTGEEGEQYF.

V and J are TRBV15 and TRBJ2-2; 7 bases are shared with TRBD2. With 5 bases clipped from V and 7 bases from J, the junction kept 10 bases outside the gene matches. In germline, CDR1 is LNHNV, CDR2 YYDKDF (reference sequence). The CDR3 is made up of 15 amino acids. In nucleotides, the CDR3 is TGTGCCACCAGCCCCCTGCGGGAGTACTACGGGGAGCTGTTTTTT. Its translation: CATSPLREYYGELFF.

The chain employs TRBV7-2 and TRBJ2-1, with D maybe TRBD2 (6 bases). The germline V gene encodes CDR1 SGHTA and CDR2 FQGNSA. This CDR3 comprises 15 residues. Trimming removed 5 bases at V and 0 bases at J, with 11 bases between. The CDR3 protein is CASSPSGSSYNEQFF. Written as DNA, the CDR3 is TGTGCCAGCAGCCCAAGCGGGTCCTCCTACAATGAGCAGTTCTTC.

The CDR3 loop is CASSGGQGNTEAFF. Here the CDR3 DNA reads TGTGCCAGCAGTGGCGGACAGGGGAACACTGAAGCTTTCTTT. The chain links TRBV6-1 to TRBJ1-1; 8 positions match TRBD1. Germline V gene lookup returns CDR1 MNHNS and CDR2 SASEGT. V lost 4 bases and J lost 1; bases outside the gene matches: 2. The CDR3 is 14 residues long.

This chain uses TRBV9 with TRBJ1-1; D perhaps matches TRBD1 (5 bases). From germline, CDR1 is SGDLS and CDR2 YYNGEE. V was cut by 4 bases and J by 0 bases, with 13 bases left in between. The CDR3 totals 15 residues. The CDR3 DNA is TGTGCCAGCAGCCTCCTTCGACAGATGAACACTGAAGCTTTCTTT. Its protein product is CASSLLRQMNTEAFF. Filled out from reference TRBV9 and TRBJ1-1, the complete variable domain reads DSGVTQTPKHLITATGQRVTLRCSPRSGDLSVYWYQQSLDQGLQFLIQYYNGEERAKGNILERFSAQQFPDLHSELNLSSLELGDSALYFCASSLLRQMNTEAFFGQGTRLTVV.

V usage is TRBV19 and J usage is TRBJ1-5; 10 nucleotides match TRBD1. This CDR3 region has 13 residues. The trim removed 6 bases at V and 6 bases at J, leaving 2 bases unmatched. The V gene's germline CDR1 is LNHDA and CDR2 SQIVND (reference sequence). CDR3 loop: CASRGTGVQPQHF. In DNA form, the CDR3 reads TGTGCCAGTAGGGGGACAGGGGTTCAGCCCCAGCATTTT.

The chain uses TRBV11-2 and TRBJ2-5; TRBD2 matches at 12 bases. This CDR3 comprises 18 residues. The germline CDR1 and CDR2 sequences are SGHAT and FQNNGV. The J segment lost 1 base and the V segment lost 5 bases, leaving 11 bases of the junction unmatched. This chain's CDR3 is CASSELERLAGVQETQYF. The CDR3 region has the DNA TGTGCCAGCAGCGAACTTGAAAGACTAGCGGGGGTCCAAGAGACCCAGTACTTC.

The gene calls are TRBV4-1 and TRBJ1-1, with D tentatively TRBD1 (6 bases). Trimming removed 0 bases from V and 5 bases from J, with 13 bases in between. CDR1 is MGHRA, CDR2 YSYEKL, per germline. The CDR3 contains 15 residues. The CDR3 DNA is TGCGCCAGCAGCCAAGATGGGGGCGGTGAGACTGAAGCTTTCTTT. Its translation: CASSQDGGGETEAFF.

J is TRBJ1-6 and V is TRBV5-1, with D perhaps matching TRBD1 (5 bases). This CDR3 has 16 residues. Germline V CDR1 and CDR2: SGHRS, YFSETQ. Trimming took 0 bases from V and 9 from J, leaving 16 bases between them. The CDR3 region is CASSLVTRDGGSPLHF. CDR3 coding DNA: TGCGCCAGCAGCTTGGTAACCAGGGATGGTGGTTCACCCCTCCACTTT.

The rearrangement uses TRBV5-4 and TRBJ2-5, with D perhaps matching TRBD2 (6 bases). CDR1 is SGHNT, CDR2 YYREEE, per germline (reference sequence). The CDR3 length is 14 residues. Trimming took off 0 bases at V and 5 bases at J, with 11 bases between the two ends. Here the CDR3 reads CASSLGRGLETQYF. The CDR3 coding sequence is TGTGCCAGCAGCTTGGGACGGGGGTTGGAGACCCAGTACTTC. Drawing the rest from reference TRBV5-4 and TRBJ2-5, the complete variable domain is ETGVTQSPTHLIKTRGQQVTLRCSSQSGHNTVSWYQQALGQGPQFIFQYYREEENGRGNFPPRFSGLQFPNYSSELNVNALELDDSALYLCASSLGRGLETQYFGPGTRLLVL.

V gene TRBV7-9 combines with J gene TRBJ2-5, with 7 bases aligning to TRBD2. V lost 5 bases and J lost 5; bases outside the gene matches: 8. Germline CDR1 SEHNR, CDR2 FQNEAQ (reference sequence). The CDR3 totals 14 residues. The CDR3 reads CASSTWGGMETQYF. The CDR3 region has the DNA TGTGCCAGCAGCACCTGGGGGGGGATGGAGACCCAGTACTTC.

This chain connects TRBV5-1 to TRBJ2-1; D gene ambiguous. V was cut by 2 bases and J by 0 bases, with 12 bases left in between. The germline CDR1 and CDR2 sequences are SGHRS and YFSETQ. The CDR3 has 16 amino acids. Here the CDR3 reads CASSFPGLSSYNEQFF. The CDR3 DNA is TGCGCCAGCAGCTTTCCCGGGTTAAGCTCCTACAATGAGCAGTTCTTC.

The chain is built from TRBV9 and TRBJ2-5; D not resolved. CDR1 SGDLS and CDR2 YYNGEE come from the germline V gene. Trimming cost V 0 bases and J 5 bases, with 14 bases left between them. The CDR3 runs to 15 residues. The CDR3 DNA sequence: TGTGCCAGCAGCGTAGGTTCGGTTGGAGCGGAGACCCAGTACTTC. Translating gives CASSVGSVGAETQYF. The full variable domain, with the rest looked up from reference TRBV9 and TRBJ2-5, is DSGVTQTPKHLITATGQRVTLRCSPRSGDLSVYWYQQSLDQGLQFLIQYYNGEERAKGNILERFSAQQFPDLHSELNLSSLELGDSALYFCASSVGSVGAETQYFGPGTRLLVL.

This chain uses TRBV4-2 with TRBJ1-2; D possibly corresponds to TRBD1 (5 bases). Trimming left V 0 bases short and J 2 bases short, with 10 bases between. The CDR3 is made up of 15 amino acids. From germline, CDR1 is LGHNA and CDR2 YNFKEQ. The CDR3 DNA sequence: TGTGCCAGCAGCCAAGATATTACAGGAAACTATGGCTACACCTTC. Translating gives CASSQDITGNYGYTF.

The CDR3 sequence is CASSAGTGWANQPQHF. CDR3 in DNA: TGTGCCAGCAGCGCGGGGACAGGGTGGGCCAATCAGCCCCAGCATTTT. The chain couples TRBV9 to TRBJ1-5, with 9 nucleotides matching TRBD1. The CDR3 consists of 16 residues. The V and J ends lost 3 bases and 3 bases, in that order; junction bases with no gene match: 7. CDR1 and CDR2 from the germline V gene are SGDLS and YYNGEE.

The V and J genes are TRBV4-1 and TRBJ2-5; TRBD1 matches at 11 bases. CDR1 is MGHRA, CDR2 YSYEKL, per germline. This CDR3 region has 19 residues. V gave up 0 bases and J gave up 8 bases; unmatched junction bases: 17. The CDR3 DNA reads TGCGCCAGCAGCCAAGAGGAATTGAGACCGGGACAGGGGGGCTCCACCCAGTACTTC. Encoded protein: CASSQEELRPGQGGSTQYF.

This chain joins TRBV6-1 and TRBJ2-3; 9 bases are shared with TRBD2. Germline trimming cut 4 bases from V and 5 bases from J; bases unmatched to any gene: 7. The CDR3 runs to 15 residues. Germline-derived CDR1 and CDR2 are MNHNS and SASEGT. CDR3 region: CASSGLAGVGDTQYF. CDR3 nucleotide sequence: TGTGCCAGCAGTGGATTAGCGGGGGTGGGAGATACGCAGTATTTT.

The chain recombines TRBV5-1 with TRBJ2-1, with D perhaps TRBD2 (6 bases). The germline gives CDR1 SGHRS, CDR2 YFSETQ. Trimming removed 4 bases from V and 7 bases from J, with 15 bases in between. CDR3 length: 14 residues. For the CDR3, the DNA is TGCGCCAGCAGCCAAGGGATTGGGGGGAATGAGCAGTTCTTC. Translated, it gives CASSQGIGGNEQFF. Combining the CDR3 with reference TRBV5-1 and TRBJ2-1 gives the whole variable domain KAGVTQTPRYLIKTRGQQVTLSCSPISGHRSVSWYQQTPGQGLQFLFEYFSETQRNKGNFPGRFSGRQFSNSRSEMNVSTLELGDSALYLCASSQGIGGNEQFFGPGTRLTVL.

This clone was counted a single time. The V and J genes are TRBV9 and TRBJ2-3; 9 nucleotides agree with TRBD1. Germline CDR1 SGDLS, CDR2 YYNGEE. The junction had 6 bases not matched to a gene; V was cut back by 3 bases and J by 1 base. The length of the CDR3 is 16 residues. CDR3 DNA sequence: TGTGCCAGCAGCGCGGTGGGACAGGGAGGCACAGATACGCAGTATTTT. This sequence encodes CASSAVGQGGTDTQYF.

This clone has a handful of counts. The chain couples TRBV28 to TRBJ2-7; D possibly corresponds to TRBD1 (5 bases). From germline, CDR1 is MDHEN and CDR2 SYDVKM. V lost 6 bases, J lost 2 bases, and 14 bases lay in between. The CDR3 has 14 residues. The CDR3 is CASRTQGKTYEQYF. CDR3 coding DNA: TGTGCCAGCAGGACTCAGGGAAAAACCTACGAGCAGTACTTC.

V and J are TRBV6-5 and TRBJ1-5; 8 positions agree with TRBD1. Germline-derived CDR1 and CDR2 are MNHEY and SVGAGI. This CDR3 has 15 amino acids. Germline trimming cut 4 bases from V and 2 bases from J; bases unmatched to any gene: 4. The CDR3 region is CASSSVTGGNQPQHF. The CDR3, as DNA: TGTGCCAGCAGTTCCGTGACAGGGGGCAATCAGCCCCAGCATTTT.

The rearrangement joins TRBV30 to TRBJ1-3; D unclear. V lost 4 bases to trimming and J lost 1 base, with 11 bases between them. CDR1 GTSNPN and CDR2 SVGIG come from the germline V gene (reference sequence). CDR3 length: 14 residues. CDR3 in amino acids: CAWKPHKSGNTIYF. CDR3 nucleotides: TGTGCCTGGAAACCTCACAAATCTGGAAACACCATATATTTT.

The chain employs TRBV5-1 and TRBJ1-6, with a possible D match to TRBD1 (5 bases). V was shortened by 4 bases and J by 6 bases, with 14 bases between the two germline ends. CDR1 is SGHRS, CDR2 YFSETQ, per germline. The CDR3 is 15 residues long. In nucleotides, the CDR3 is TGCGCCAGCAGCCTAAGACAGATCCCTAATTCACCCCTCCACTTT. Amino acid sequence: CASSLRQIPNSPLHF. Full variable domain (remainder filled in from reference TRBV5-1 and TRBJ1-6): KAGVTQTPRYLIKTRGQQVTLSCSPISGHRSVSWYQQTPGQGLQFLFEYFSETQRNKGNFPGRFSGRQFSNSRSEMNVSTLELGDSALYLCASSLRQIPNSPLHFGNGTRLTVT.

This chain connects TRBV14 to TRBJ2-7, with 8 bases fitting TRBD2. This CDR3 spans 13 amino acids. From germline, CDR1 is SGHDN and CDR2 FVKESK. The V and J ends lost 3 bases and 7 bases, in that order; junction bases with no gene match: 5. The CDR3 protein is CASSQVLAAEQYF. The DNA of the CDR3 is TGTGCCAGCAGCCAGGTACTAGCGGCTGAGCAGTACTTC.

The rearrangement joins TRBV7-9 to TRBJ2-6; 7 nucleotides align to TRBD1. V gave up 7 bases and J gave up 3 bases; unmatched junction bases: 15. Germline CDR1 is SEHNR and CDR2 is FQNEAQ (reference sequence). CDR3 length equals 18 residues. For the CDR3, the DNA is TGTGCCAGCATAAGGACCACAGGGGCAGGCTTTGGGGCCAACGTCCTGACTTTC. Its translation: CASIRTTGAGFGANVLTF.

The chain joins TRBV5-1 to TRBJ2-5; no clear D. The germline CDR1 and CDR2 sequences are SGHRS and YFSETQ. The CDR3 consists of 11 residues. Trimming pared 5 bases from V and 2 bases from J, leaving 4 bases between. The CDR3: CASRLQETQYF. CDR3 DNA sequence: TGCGCCAGCAGACTTCAAGAGACCCAGTACTTC.

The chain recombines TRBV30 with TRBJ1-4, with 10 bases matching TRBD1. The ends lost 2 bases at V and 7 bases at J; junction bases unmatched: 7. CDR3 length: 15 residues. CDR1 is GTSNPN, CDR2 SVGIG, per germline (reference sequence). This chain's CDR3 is CAWSPDRGRGEKLFF. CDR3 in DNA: TGTGCCTGGAGTCCAGACAGGGGGCGCGGTGAAAAACTGTTTTTT.